This TCR beta chain stems from a study of T cell changes during pregnancy in multiple sclerosis. J lost 7 bases, V lost 0 bases, and 3 bases had no gene match. Germline V gene sequence: CDR1 SGDLS, CDR2 YYNGEE. The length of the CDR3 is 15 residues. Only in-frame clones appear in the TCRdb table, and some are missing; sequencing was by immunoSEQ multiplex PCR. The sample lists around 120,000 clones, approximately 90% occurring once. V gene TRBV9 combines with J gene TRBJ2-1, with 11 bases identical to TRBD1. Specimen: peripheral blood, collected after pregnancy. The receptor was isolated from a female donor with multiple sclerosis, enrolled in a pregnancy study. CDR3 DNA: TGTGCCAGCAGCGTAGGAGGACAGGGGGCTAATGAGCAGTTCTTC. This codes for CASSVGGQGANEQFF.